A selection of T cell receptor beta chains follows, all from one sample in a study of T cells after yellow fever vaccination. Via MiXCR, TCRdb re-called the 5' RACE reads, giving one row per CDR3 protein. This sample carries 150,000 to 200,000 distinct CDR3 sequences, 7% to 10% of them seen once, and the ten largest clones take around 35%. This specimen was CD8+ T cells sorted from PBMCs, taken 45 days after the yellow fever booster vaccination. These TCRs come from a man between 18 and 29 years old who received the YFV17D yellow fever vaccine. CDR3s include the opening cysteine and the closing phenylalanine or tryptophan. The D gene is left open where the match is weak. The size of a clone is reported for some rows only, either as once, few or many, or as a class for expanded clones.

v_gene	d_gene	j_gene	abundance	len	CDR3aa	CDR3nt
TRBV3-1	TRBD1	TRBJ2-7	NA	17	CASSPGTGRPISYEQYF	TGTGCCAGCAGCCCCGGGACAGGGCGACCTATCTCCTACGAGCAGTACTTC
TRBV7-9	NA	TRBJ2-1	NA	15	CASSLADGPHNEQFF	TGTGCCAGCAGCTTAGCCGACGGCCCCCACAATGAGCAGTTCTTC
TRBV4-3	NA	TRBJ2-2	NA	15	CASSLHSVGTGELFF	TGCGCCAGCAGCCTCCATAGTGTTGGTACCGGGGAGCTGTTTTTT
TRBV27	NA	TRBJ1-1	few	13	CASSFSGRSEAFF	TGTGCCAGCAGTTTTTCGGGGCGATCTGAAGCTTTCTTT
TRBV24-1	NA	TRBJ1-1	NA	13	CATSRRANTEAFF	TGTGCCACTTCCCGCCGGGCGAACACTGAAGCTTTCTTT
TRBV6-6	TRBD2	TRBJ2-3	many	14	CASSGGLSTDTQYF	TGTGCCTCTAGCGGGGGGCTGAGCACAGATACGCAGTATTTT
TRBV7-9	NA	TRBJ2-3	many	13	CAGGTGFADTQYF	TGTGCCGGGGGGACTGGCTTCGCAGATACGCAGTATTTT
TRBV7-3	NA	TRBJ2-5	few	15	CASSLRRTLRETQYF	TGTGCCAGCAGCCTCCGGAGGACTCTGCGGGAGACCCAGTACTTC
TRBV24-1	TRBD2	TRBJ2-3	few	18	CATSDSGGDAGPTDTQYF	TGTGCCACCAGTGATTCCGGGGGGGACGCCGGTCCCACAGATACGCAGTATTTT
TRBV27	TRBD2	TRBJ2-1	many	14	CASKTSGGLVEQFF	TGTGCCAGCAAGACTAGCGGGGGGCTGGTTGAGCAGTTCTTC
TRBV10-3	NA	TRBJ2-1	many	14	CAISELTAYNEQFF	TGTGCCATCAGTGAGCTGACAGCTTACAATGAGCAGTTCTTC
TRBV12-3/TRBV12-4	TRBD1	TRBJ2-5	many	15	CASSQDRGPQETQYF	TGTGCCAGCAGCCAGGACAGGGGTCCCCAAGAGACCCAGTACTTC
TRBV5-5	NA	TRBJ2-3	many	14	CASSLEHLTDTQYF	TGTGCCAGCAGCTTGGAACATCTCACAGATACGCAGTATTTT
TRBV5-1	NA	TRBJ2-5	NA	15	CASSPTEGFQETQYF	TGCGCCAGCAGCCCAACGGAGGGGTTCCAAGAGACCCAGTACTTC
TRBV2	TRBD2	TRBJ2-3	few	17	CASSEGSGGAFTDTQYF	TGTGCCAGCAGTGAGGGTAGCGGGGGGGCTTTCACAGATACGCAGTATTTT
TRBV12-3/TRBV12-4	NA	TRBJ2-4	few	18	CASSTPPISVTSKNIQYF	TGTGCCAGCAGTACCCCTCCCATTAGCGTAACGTCCAAAAACATTCAGTACTTC
TRBV25-1	NA	TRBJ2-5	few	15	CASSEYLVGLGTQYF	TGTGCCAGCAGTGAATACCTCGTGGGGTTAGGGACCCAGTACTTC
TRBV7-2	NA	TRBJ2-1	NA	13	CASSFLSAIEQFF	TGTGCCAGCAGCTTTCTTAGCGCCATTGAGCAGTTCTTC
TRBV12-3/TRBV12-4	TRBD2	TRBJ2-7	many	14	CASSLWGGGNEQYF	TGTGCCAGCAGTTTATGGGGGGGAGGCAACGAGCAGTACTTC
TRBV4-1	NA	TRBJ2-6	NA	16	CASSQGAQAGANVLTF	TGCGCCAGCAGCCAAGGGGCACAGGCTGGGGCCAACGTCCTGACTTTC
TRBV7-9	NA	TRBJ2-1	NA	16	CASSLDGTPSWNEQFF	TGTGCCAGCAGCTTAGACGGGACTCCCTCTTGGAATGAGCAGTTCTTC
TRBV7-9	NA	TRBJ2-7	NA	13	CASTNGLSDEQYF	TGTGCCAGCACTAACGGACTGTCTGACGAGCAGTACTTC
TRBV7-9	TRBD2	TRBJ2-3	many	15	CASRMGLDRTDTQYF	TGTGCCAGCAGAATGGGACTAGATCGCACAGATACGCAGTATTTT
TRBV6-1	NA	TRBJ1-1	few	16	CASSERVGGLYTEAFF	TGTGCCAGCAGTGAAAGGGTGGGGGGGCTGTACACTGAAGCTTTCTTT
TRBV4-3	TRBD1	TRBJ2-3	many	16	CASSQGWTGGINTQYF	TGCGCCAGCAGCCAAGGATGGACAGGGGGTATAAATACGCAGTATTTT
TRBV7-2	NA	TRBJ2-3	many	14	CASSLAGMADTQYF	TGTGCCAGCAGCTTAGCAGGGATGGCAGATACGCAGTATTTT
TRBV7-6	TRBD1	TRBJ2-5	NA	12	CASSPRTGNQYF	TGTGCCAGCAGCCCTAGGACAGGGAACCAGTACTTC
TRBV30	TRBD1	TRBJ2-2	few	13	CAWNSGGTGELFF	TGTGCCTGGAATTCAGGGGGAACCGGGGAGCTGTTTTTT
TRBV12-3/TRBV12-4	TRBD1	TRBJ2-3	many	13	CATLIRQGDTQYF	TGTGCCACCCTAATAAGACAGGGAGATACGCAGTATTTT
TRBV4-2	NA	TRBJ2-7	NA	14	CASSPLGGDYEQYF	TGTGCCAGCAGCCCACTCGGCGGGGACTACGAGCAGTACTTC
TRBV30	NA	TRBJ2-7	few	12	CAWSPDSYEQYF	TGTGCCTGGAGTCCCGACAGCTACGAGCAGTACTTC
TRBV5-6	NA	TRBJ2-1	few	14	CASSLGLAAYEQFF	TGTGCCAGCAGCTTGGGGCTCGCTGCATATGAGCAGTTCTTC
TRBV6-6	NA	TRBJ2-5	NA	13	CASSKGGEGAQYF	TGTGCCAGCAGCAAAGGGGGGGAGGGGGCCCAGTACTTC
TRBV4-1	NA	TRBJ1-2	NA	15	CASSRDDTEDYGYTF	TGCGCCAGCAGCCGAGATGACACAGAAGACTATGGCTACACCTTC
TRBV4-3	NA	TRBJ2-2	few	18	CASSQDLKQGWIPGELFF	TGCGCCAGCAGCCAAGACCTAAAGCAGGGGTGGATTCCCGGGGAGCTGTTTTTT
TRBV20-1	NA	TRBJ2-7	NA	14	CSARDIDGTYEQYF	TGCAGTGCTAGAGATATTGACGGGACCTACGAGCAGTACTTC
TRBV7-2	NA	TRBJ2-7	many	17	CASSPQGGQEFSYEQYF	TGTGCCAGCAGCCCCCAGGGTGGGCAGGAATTCTCCTACGAGCAGTACTTC
TRBV6-5	NA	TRBJ1-2	NA	14	CASSYSARNYGYTF	TGTGCCAGCAGTTACTCGGCCAGGAACTATGGCTACACCTTC
TRBV4-3	NA	TRBJ1-2	few	17	CASSQGPGGGGRDGYTF	TGCGCCAGCAGCCAAGGCCCTGGAGGTGGGGGGCGCGATGGCTACACCTTC
TRBV27	NA	TRBJ1-5	few	14	CASRPGPLNQPQHF	TGTGCCAGCAGGCCCGGGCCCCTCAATCAGCCCCAGCATTTT
TRBV7-3	NA	TRBJ1-6	NA	13	CASSVTGNSPLHF	TGTGCCAGCAGTGTCACTGGGAATTCACCCCTCCACTTT
TRBV9	TRBD1	TRBJ2-5	few	15	CASSADTGARETQYF	TGTGCCAGCAGCGCAGACACAGGGGCAAGGGAGACCCAGTACTTC
TRBV5-1	NA	TRBJ1-4	NA	13	CASSFRTLEKLFF	TGCGCCAGCAGCTTCAGGACACTCGAAAAACTGTTTTTT
TRBV18	NA	TRBJ2-7	NA	13	CASSPAGNNEQYF	TGTGCCAGCTCACCGGCAGGGAATAACGAGCAGTACTTC